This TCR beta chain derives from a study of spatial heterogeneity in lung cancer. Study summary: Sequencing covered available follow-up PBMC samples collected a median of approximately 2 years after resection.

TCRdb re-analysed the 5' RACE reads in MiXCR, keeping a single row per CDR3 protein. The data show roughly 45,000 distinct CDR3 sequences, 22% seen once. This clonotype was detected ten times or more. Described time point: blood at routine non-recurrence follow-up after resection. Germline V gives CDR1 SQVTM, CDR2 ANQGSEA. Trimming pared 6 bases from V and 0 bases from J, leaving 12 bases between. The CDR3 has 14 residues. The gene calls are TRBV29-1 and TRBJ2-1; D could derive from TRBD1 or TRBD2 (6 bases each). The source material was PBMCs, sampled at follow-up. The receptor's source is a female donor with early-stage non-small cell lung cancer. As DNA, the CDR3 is TGCAGCGTAGGGGGGCAGAGCTCCTACAATGAGCAGTTCTTC. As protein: CSVGGQSSYNEQFF.